This T cell receptor (beta chain) appears in the sequencing data of a study of Ad26.COV2.S vaccination and SARS-CoV-2 variants. Background on the study: In the study, Ad26.COV2.S was injected intramuscularly once, or twice 56 days apart.

CDR3 length: 14 amino acids. Germline values: CDR1 SGHNT, CDR2 YYREEE (reference sequence). V lost 3 bases and J 0 bases, leaving 10 bases between the germline ends. Treatment given: about 20 received Ad26.COV2.S at low or high dose, single or two shots; a few received placebo; per-sample allocation not given. Day 63 after the first vaccine or placebo injection was the time point for sampling. TCRdb's copy holds only in-frame clones and misses some; the assay was immunoSEQ multiplex PCR. Of roughly 420,000 clones listed, approximately 90% are singletons. The sequence derives from a person between 18 and 65 years old who received the Ad26.COV2.S COVID-19 vaccine or a placebo. The chain uses TRBV5-4 and TRBJ2-7; TRBD2 might be the D (5 bases). The sample in question was peripheral blood, obtained in a trial of Ad26.COV2.S vaccine versus placebo. The CDR3 reads CASSSRGNSYEQYF. The CDR3 DNA reads TGTGCCAGCAGCTCTCGGGGAAACTCCTACGAGCAGTACTTC.